Here is one T cell receptor beta chain with its context. This clonotype was recorded at least ten times. The antigen it binds to is not known. Base qualities are not provided; no much larger clone lies one nucleotide away. Amplification of TCR beta CDR3 regions was carried out from RNA transcripts. The TCR CDR3 was subjected to a first round of RT-PCR using the HTBI primer set and the Qiagen OneStep RT-PCR kit. The libraries were constructed in a second round of multiplex PCR and then size-selected and purified. Sequencing of the libraries was done on an Illumina HiSeq2000 using paired-end 100 bp reads. For the original study's pipeline: SOAPnuke was used to process the raw data, with reads discarded if the reads contained adapters or uncalled bases, had a mean Phred below 15, or lacked an exact constant-primer or identifier match. High-quality paired reads were merged with COPE v1.2.5, and unique nucleotide sequences were defined as clonotypes. MiTCR v1.1 was used to align clonotypes to the IMGT TRBV, TRBD and TRBJ reference segments. The analysis was restricted to V-J combinations with a frequency above 0.0001, which together covered 99% to 99.2% of the repertoires. A TCS score was defined as the ratio between F50 (clonal expansion) and ExV (chaos), using BLOSUM62-based TCRdist between CDR3 peptides within each V-J. Welch's t-statistics and random forest reduced roughly 530 V-J features to about 13, which were used in a naive Bayes classifier (R e1071). The raw public data were reprocessed by TCRdb itself: fastp quality trimming at Q25, MiXCR clonotype calling, in-frame beta chains only. Each CDR3 protein gets just one entry, which takes the most common genes and DNA from the rows behind it. TCRdb, not the authors, supplied the V and J calls. The sample has about 480,000 distinct CDR3 sequences on record, approximately 22% of them singletons. The leading ten clones occupy approximately 49% of the sample.

V and J are trimmed by 3 bases and 7 bases, and the gene matches miss 8 bases of the junction. CDR1 and CDR2 are drawn from the germline V gene: SNHLY, FYNNEI. From the cysteine through the phenylalanine, the CDR3 covers 15 amino acids. Here the CDR3 DNA is all that survives: 45 bases in frame from base 1. In the ophthalmopathy patients, disease was moderately to severely active, with a Clinical Activity Score of 3 or more, a NOSPECS grade of 4 or more, and a duration of less than 3 months. Any patient with an uncontrolled infection, another autoimmune disease, pregnancy or lactation was excluded. Diagnoses relied on clinical symptoms, serum thyroxine and TRAb, thyroid ultrasound and orbital computed tomography. Ficoll-Paque density gradient centrifugation was used to isolate PBMCs from around 10 ml of fresh peripheral blood. Trizol reagent was used to extract total RNA, and RNA quality was then checked on an Agilent 2100 Bioanalyzer.

The record originates from a study of T cells in Graves' hyperthyroidism and ophthalmopathy (dated by TCRdb to about 2019). Regarding the study in general: Peripheral blood samples were taken at initial diagnosis, before any treatment was given. To identify TCR V-J signatures that set the groups apart, the researchers used a discovery cohort of about a hundred patients, made up of around 42 with Graves' ophthalmopathy and about 60 with stable Graves' hyperthyroidism. Prospective prediction of ophthalmopathy was tested in an independent validation cohort of approximately 18 hyperthyroidism patients and some 17 patients who later progressed to ophthalmopathy. The approximately 100 discovery patients were randomly split 7:3 into training and test sets. The study also compared thyroid tissue and blood T-cell repertoires from 5 to 7 Graves' hyperthyroidism patients. Following sampling, methimazole starting at 30 mg daily was given to hyperthyroidism patients, and high-dose intravenous methylprednisolone was given to ophthalmopathy patients. According to the paper, TCR Vbeta CDR3 sequencing was carried out on 135 peripheral blood samples, which came from over 40 ophthalmopathy, under 80 hyperthyroidism and approximately 17 progressor patients. Results and caveats for the whole study, not just this receptor: No statistical method was used to set the sample size in advance, and investigators knew the group allocation. In cross-validation, a model built on a 13 V-J signature told ophthalmopathy apart from stable hyperthyroidism with over 85% sensitivity and 81% to 82% specificity, and in testing the same model reached 80%/75%. Most expanded thyroid clonotypes (frequency above 0.001) were also found in blood, which suggests that blood repertoires may mirror thyroid immune responses. During validation, the model predicted progression to ophthalmopathy a median of around six months ahead of onset, with almost 71% sensitivity and 72.22% specificity.

The rearrangement joined TRBV2 to TRBJ2-1, and 8 junctional nucleotides match TRBD2. This clonotype was sampled from an older woman with Graves' ophthalmopathy. The material sequenced was blood. Read as DNA, the sequence is TGTGCCAGCAGTGAGCCGGGACTAGTCTTGAATGAGCAGTTCTTC. Its protein reads: CASSEPGLVLNEQFF.